A selection of T cell receptor beta chains follows, all from one sample in a study of T cell responses to AZD1222 COVID-19 vaccine. The assay was immunoSEQ multiplex PCR, and TCRdb's table has in-frame clones only and misses some. The sample carries 60,000 to 80,000 clones, about 85% recorded once. This sample comprised peripheral blood, obtained on day 0 of AZD1222 vaccination. The receptor source for this set is an adult in good health. Each CDR3 is given with its conserved first and last residue. The D gene is left open where the match is weak. Not every row has a clone size; where given, it reads once, few, many or a size class.

15	NA	TRBD2	TRBJ2-7	TRBV28	TGTGCCAGCAGGGCGAGCGGGGTTAAATCACGCGAGCAGTACTTC	CASRASGVKSREQYF
14	NA	NA	TRBJ1-3	TRBV6-5	TGTGCCAGCAGATCAACAGGGTCTGGAAACACCATATATTTT	CASRSTGSGNTIYF
15	NA	NA	TRBJ2-1	TRBV6-5	TGTGCCAGCAGTTACCCCGCGGGGTTGGGAAGTGAGCAGTTCTTC	CASSYPAGLGSEQFF
17	NA	TRBD2	TRBJ2-5	TRBV5-4	TGTGCCAGCACCCGCGGAGGGAGGAGCGGGGAGGGGGAGACCCAGTACTTC	CASTRGGRSGEGETQYF
16	NA	NA	TRBJ2-3	TRBV9	TGTGCCAGCAGCGTAGAGCAGGGGTTGTACACAGATACGCAGTATTTT	CASSVEQGLYTDTQYF
14	NA	TRBD1	TRBJ1-2	TRBV7-9	TGTGCCAGCAGCTCGTTAGGACAGGGTTTTGGCTACACCTTC	CASSSLGQGFGYTF
15	NA	TRBD2	TRBJ2-1	TRBV19	TGTGCCAGTCTCCACTCGCGGGGGGCCTCTGATGAGCAGTTCTTC	CASLHSRGASDEQFF
21	NA	TRBD2	TRBJ2-3	TRBV10-3	TGTGCCATCAGATCTGAGGGGGGGCTAGCGGGGCAATGGTACAGCACAGATACGCAGTATTTT	CAIRSEGGLAGQWYSTDTQYF
15	NA	NA	TRBJ1-5	TRBV14	TGTGCCAGCAGCCAAGGGGCGGGGAGCAATCAGCCCCAGCATTTT	CASSQGAGSNQPQHF
15	once	TRBD1	TRBJ1-5	TRBV6-6	TGTGCCAGCAGCCGGGACAGGGGTGGTAATGAGCCCCAGCATTTT	CASSRDRGGNEPQHF
13	NA	NA	TRBJ2-2	TRBV11-2	TGTGCCAGCATGTCCCCTCTGTCCGGGGAGCTGTTTTTT	CASMSPLSGELFF